The 20 T cell receptor beta chains below were found in one sample sequenced in a study of blood T cell repertoires in COVID-19. Clones were read by immunoSEQ multiplex PCR, and TCRdb kept only the in-frame ones, dropping some. In the table there are 130,000 to 150,000 clones, around three quarters of which are singletons. Sequencing was done on a sample of peripheral blood. Every receptor here comes from a man between 60 and 75 years old with acute or convalescent COVID-19.

This rearrangement joins TRBV7-9 to TRBJ2-7; 13 bases are shared with TRBD2. The germline V gene encodes CDR1 SEHNR and CDR2 FQNEAQ (reference sequence). The CDR3 runs to 15 residues. The junction had 5 bases not matched to a gene; V was cut back by 4 bases and J by 5 bases. The CDR3 DNA reads TGTGCCAGCAGCTCCGGGACTAGCGGGACCAACGAGCAGTACTTC. Residues: CASSSGTSGTNEQYF.

The J gene is TRBJ2-7, the V gene TRBV29-1; 13 bases align to TRBD2. The CDR3 is 14 residues long. The junction had 6 bases not matched to a gene; V was cut back by 3 bases and J by 7 bases. CDR1 SQVTM and CDR2 ANQGSEA come from the germline V gene. CDR3 nucleotide sequence: TGCAGCGTTGATCGGACTAGCGGGAGTGGGGAGCAGTACTTC. Translated, it gives CSVDRTSGSGEQYF.

The chain links TRBV10-3 to TRBJ2-2; D is perhaps TRBD2 (5 bases). The germline gives CDR1 ENHRY, CDR2 SYGVKD. V lost 11 bases and J 8 bases, leaving 15 bases between the germline ends. This CDR3 contains 12 residues. The CDR3 DNA sequence: TGTGCCTCCTCAGCGGTGTCTGGGGAGCTGTTTTTT. Translating gives CASSAVSGELFF.

The chain combines TRBV25-1 with TRBJ2-2; weak D call: TRBD1 (6 bases). In germline, CDR1 is MGHDK, CDR2 SYGVNS. Deletions cut 8 bases from V and 0 bases from J, with 10 bases between. The CDR3 covers 14 residues. CDR3 bases: TGTGCCAGCCACACAGGGACGAACACCGGGGAGCTGTTTTTT. Translating it yields CASHTGTNTGELFF.

This chain links TRBV19 with TRBJ2-1; 8 nucleotides line up with TRBD1. The germline CDR1 and CDR2 sequences are LNHDA and SQIVND (reference sequence). The CDR3 spans 14 residues. With V trimmed by 5 bases and J by 9 bases, 9 bases remained unmatched. The CDR3 DNA reads as TGTGCCAGTAGTCTCCAACCCGACAGGGGTGAGCAGTTCTTC. Amino acid sequence: CASSLQPDRGEQFF. Full variable domain (remainder filled in from reference TRBV19 and TRBJ2-1): DGGITQSPKYLFRKEGQNVTLSCEQNLNHDAMYWYRQDPGQGLRLIYYSQIVNDFQKGDIAEGYSVSREKKESFPLTVTSAQKNPTAFYLCASSLQPDRGEQFFGPGTRLTVL.

The V call is TRBV9, the J call TRBJ1-1; a possible D gene is TRBD1 (5 bases). CDR3 length: 14 residues. V lost 4 bases and J lost 3, with 13 bases in between. Germline V gene sequence: CDR1 SGDLS, CDR2 YYNGEE. The CDR3 here is CASSLDSLYTEAFF. The CDR3 DNA reads as TGTGCCAGCAGCCTCGACAGCCTCTACACTGAAGCTTTCTTT.

This clone came up many times. The CDR3 region has the DNA TGTGCCAGCAGGCTGGGACAGGGAAGTGGCTACACCTTC. Amino acids: CASRLGQGSGYTF. J is TRBJ1-2 and V is TRBV12-3 or TRBV12-4; 9 nucleotides align to TRBD1. The CDR3 totals 13 residues. After removal of 6 bases from V and 7 bases from J, the junction contained 6 bases not matched to a gene.

The rearrangement links TRBV6-5 to TRBJ2-7, with D uncertain. CDR1 is MNHEY, CDR2 SVGAGI, per germline. The CDR3 covers 15 residues. Trimming shortened V by 0 bases and J by 1 base, and 10 bases separated the two germline ends. This chain's CDR3 is CASSYSIGGSYEQYF. DNA of the CDR3: TGTGCCAGCAGTTACTCTATCGGCGGTTCCTACGAGCAGTACTTC.

The V and J genes are TRBV11-3 and TRBJ2-7, with D perhaps matching TRBD1 (5 bases). Trimming pared 0 bases from V and 2 bases from J, leaving 11 bases between. The CDR3 sequence is 15 residues long. In germline, CDR1 is SGHNT, CDR2 YENEEA. The CDR3 DNA is TGTGCCAGCAGCTTAGACTACCAGGGCCCCTACGAGCAGTACTTC. As protein: CASSLDYQGPYEQYF.

The genes are TRBV9 and TRBJ2-3; D possibly corresponds to TRBD2 (6 bases). Germline V gene sequence: CDR1 SGDLS, CDR2 YYNGEE. The CDR3 covers 15 residues. The germline V and J ends were trimmed by 0 bases and 0 bases, with 8 bases remaining between them. The CDR3 is CASSVVGGSTDTQYF. CDR3 sequence (DNA): TGTGCCAGCAGCGTAGTGGGGGGTAGCACAGATACGCAGTATTTT.

This sequence joins TRBV2 and TRBJ2-7, with a weak D call TRBD1 (5 bases). CDR1 is SNHLY, CDR2 FYNNEI, per germline. The V gene lost 6 bases and the J gene lost 4 bases, with 10 bases spanning the gap. The CDR3 runs to 12 residues. CDR3 region: CASSGDSYEQYF. The CDR3 DNA reads TGTGCCAGCAGCGGAGACAGTTACGAGCAGTACTTC. The variable domain in full, with the rest retrieved from reference TRBV2 and TRBJ2-7, is EPEVTQTPSHQVTQMGQEVILRCVPISNHLYFYWYRQILGQKVEFLVSFYNNEISEKSEIFDDQFSVERPDGSNFTLKIRSTKLEDSAMYFCASSGDSYEQYFGPGTRLTVT.

The chain has TRBV3-1 (or the pseudogene TRBV3-2) and TRBJ2-3, with TRBD2 matching over 9 bases. The CDR3 length is 18 residues. Per germline, CDR1 LGHDT and CDR2 YNNKEL (reference sequence). Trimming removed 1 base from V and 6 bases from J; junction bases left unmatched: 14. The DNA of the CDR3 is TGTGCCAGCAGCCAAGTACCGCCCTCCGGCGGGAGGGTCGATACGCAGTATTTT. Translated: CASSQVPPSGGRVDTQYF.

This sequence joins TRBV29-1 and TRBJ1-4, with a possible D match to TRBD1 (6 bases). V lost 2 bases and J lost 10, with 17 bases in between. The CDR3 contains 14 residues. CDR1 and CDR2 from the germline V gene are SQVTM and ANQGSEA. The CDR3: CSVEPRGGYGKLFF. CDR3 bases: TGCAGCGTTGAACCCAGGGGAGGGTATGGAAAACTGTTTTTT.

This clone was counted a single time. This rearrangement joins TRBV27 to TRBJ2-1, with D perhaps matching TRBD1 (6 bases). Germline lookup yields CDR1 MNHEY and CDR2 SMNVEV (reference sequence). Trimming took 2 bases from V and 10 from J, leaving 6 bases between them. This CDR3 comprises 11 residues. The CDR3 nucleotides read TGTGCCAGCAGTTTAACAGGGGAGCAGTTCTTC. It translates to CASSLTGEQFF.

The rearrangement joins TRBV18 to TRBJ1-6, with 10 bases matching TRBD1. V shed 3 bases, J shed 2 bases, and the junction held 19 bases outside the gene matches. Germline V gene sequence: CDR1 KGHSH, CDR2 LQKENI. This CDR3 comprises 22 residues. CDR3 residues: CASSPKRQGAPNPYTYNSPLHF. CDR3 bases: TGTGCCAGCTCACCGAAGCGACAGGGGGCGCCTAATCCTTACACCTATAATTCACCCCTCCACTTT.

The chain links TRBV11-3 to TRBJ2-7, with 7 bases identical to TRBD2. This CDR3 has 12 residues. Germline CDR1 is SGHNT and CDR2 is YENEEA. V dropped 1 base and J dropped 6; count of bases not matched to a gene: 0. The CDR3 DNA sequence: TGTGCCAGCAGCTTAGGGGGGGGCGAGCAGTACTTC. Translation: CASSLGGGEQYF.

The chain has TRBV24-1 and TRBJ2-1, with 15 positions matching TRBD2. Germline V gene lookup returns CDR1 KGHDR and CDR2 SFDVKD. The junction had 13 bases not matched to a gene; V was cut back by 7 bases and J by 1 base. This CDR3 comprises 20 residues. The CDR3: CATRVLGLAGGDGSYNEQFF. CDR3 sequence (DNA): TGTGCCACCAGGGTGCTGGGACTAGCGGGAGGCGATGGTTCCTACAATGAGCAGTTCTTC.

The rearrangement links TRBV9 to TRBJ2-3; tentative D call: TRBD2 (6 bases). This CDR3 has 14 amino acids. From germline, CDR1 is SGDLS and CDR2 YYNGEE. The V end was cut by 3 bases, the J end by 2 bases, with 10 bases between. Here the CDR3 reads CASSAGLATDTQYF. CDR3 nucleotides: TGTGCCAGCAGCGCGGGACTTGCCACAGATACGCAGTATTTT. Based on the CDR3 plus reference TRBV9 and TRBJ2-3, the full variable domain is DSGVTQTPKHLITATGQRVTLRCSPRSGDLSVYWYQQSLDQGLQFLIQYYNGEERAKGNILERFSAQQFPDLHSELNLSSLELGDSALYFCASSAGLATDTQYFGPGTRLTVL.

The genes are TRBV5-1 and TRBJ2-4; 7 positions match TRBD1. Germline V gene lookup returns CDR1 SGHRS and CDR2 YFSETQ. Unmatched junction bases numbered 4, after V lost 3 bases and J lost 7 bases. The CDR3 consists of 13 residues. The CDR3 region is CASSSTGVNIQYF. In nucleotides, the CDR3 is TGCGCCAGCAGCTCCACAGGGGTGAACATTCAGTACTTC.

The chain's CDR3 is CASSSTSGSGGRRDTQYF. The CDR3 bases are TGTGCCAGCAGCTCTACCTCGGGAAGCGGGGGACGTAGAGATACGCAGTATTTT. This chain uses TRBV4-2 with TRBJ2-3; 8 nucleotides align to TRBD2. The germline CDR1 and CDR2 sequences are LGHNA and YNFKEQ. V dropped 5 bases and J dropped 5; count of bases not matched to a gene: 18. The CDR3 contains 18 residues.